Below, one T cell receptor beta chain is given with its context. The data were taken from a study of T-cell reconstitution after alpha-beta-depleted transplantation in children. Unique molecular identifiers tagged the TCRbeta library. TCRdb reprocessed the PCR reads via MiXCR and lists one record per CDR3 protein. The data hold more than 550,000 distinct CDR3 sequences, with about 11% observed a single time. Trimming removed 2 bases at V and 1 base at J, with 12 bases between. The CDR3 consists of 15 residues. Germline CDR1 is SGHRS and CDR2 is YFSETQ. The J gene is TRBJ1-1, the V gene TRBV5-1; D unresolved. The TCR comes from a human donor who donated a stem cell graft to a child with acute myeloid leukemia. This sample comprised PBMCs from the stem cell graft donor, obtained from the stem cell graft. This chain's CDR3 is CASSLSWGPNTEAFF. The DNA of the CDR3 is TGCGCCAGCAGCTTATCGTGGGGTCCGAACACTGAAGCTTTCTTT.